This is a list of T cell receptor beta chains from one sample in a study of CD4 T cells in relation to SARS-CoV-2 and coronaviruses. These receptors' targets are unknown. Measured with immunoSEQ multiplex PCR; TCRdb has only the in-frame clones, and not every one. The sample carries 26,000 or so clones, 74% recorded once. The sample consisted of CD4+ T cells from PBMCs, cultured in vitro. These receptors all come from a human donor in good health. Both conserved end residues are part of each CDR3. A D gene is named only where the DNA matches it firmly. The size field is filled for only some rows; it gives once, few, many or a size class.

V gene,J gene,D gene,clone size,CDR3 DNA,CDR3 protein
TRBV7-9,TRBJ1-3,TRBD1,few,TGTGCCAGCAGCTTGGCAGGGGGCTCTGGAAACACCATATATTTT,CASSLAGGSGNTIYF
TRBV11-2,TRBJ1-2,.,.,TGTGCCAGTTCACAGGGTGGTTACTATGGCTACACCTTC,CASSQGGYYGYTF
TRBV19,TRBJ2-6,.,.,TGTGCCAGTAACCTCTTTCGGGTTGATTCTGGGGCCAACGTCCTGACTTTC,CASNLFRVDSGANVLTF
TRBV18,TRBJ2-2,.,once,TGTGCCAGCTCACCAATGGGACTTATAGTCGACACCGGGGAGCTGTTTTTT,CASSPMGLIVDTGELFF
TRBV7-2,TRBJ2-1,.,.,TGTGCCAGCAGTCCCCCCGGTGTGACCGATGAGCAGTTCTTC,CASSPPGVTDEQFF
TRBV7-2,TRBJ1-3,.,.,TGTGCCAGCAGCTTTTACGAAGGGGGAAACACCATATATTTT,CASSFYEGGNTIYF
TRBV19,TRBJ2-3,TRBD2,.,TGTGCCAGTAGCCTCCGGGCGGGGGGGCCGGGAGATACGCAGTATTTT,CASSLRAGGPGDTQYF
TRBV5-1,TRBJ2-3,TRBD2,.,TGCGCCAGCAGCAAAAGGACTAGCGGGGTTCCTAGCACAGATACGCAGTATTTT,CASSKRTSGVPSTDTQYF
TRBV7-8,TRBJ2-7,TRBD2,.,TGTGCCAGCAGCTCCTGGGGCGGGGGGTTCCCCTACGAGCAGTACTTC,CASSSWGGGFPYEQYF
TRBV4-1,TRBJ2-3,.,.,TGCGCCAGCAGCCAACTTCTAGCAGCAGATACGCAGTATTTT,CASSQLLAADTQYF
TRBV5-6,TRBJ2-5,.,.,TGTGCCAGCAGCTCAACCGGCGAAGAGACCCAGTACTTC,CASSSTGEETQYF
TRBV11-2,TRBJ2-1,TRBD2,.,TGTGCCAGCAGCCCCTACTCTAGCGGGAGGGCCTCTCGGGAGCAGTTCTTC,CASSPYSSGRASREQFF
TRBV21-1,TRBJ2-1,.,few,TGTGCCAGCAGCAAAGCGGGTTGGGGAGGGGTAGGCGAGCAGTTCTTC,CASSKAGWGGVGEQFF
TRBV7-9,TRBJ2-2,.,.,TGTGCCAGCAGCTTCAGGGGAGGCGGGGAGCTGTTTTTT,CASSFRGGGELFF
TRBV4-3,TRBJ2-5,.,.,TGCGCCAGCAGCCAAGACCCGAGGGGTGAGACCCAGTACTTC,CASSQDPRGETQYF
TRBV30,TRBJ2-5,TRBD2,once,TGTGCCTGGAGCCTCGGACTAGCGGGAGGGCAAGAGACCCAGTACTTC,CAWSLGLAGGQETQYF
TRBV9,TRBJ2-1,.,once,TGTGCCAGCAGCGCCCCATCGCTAGTTTACAATGAGCAGTTCTTC,CASSAPSLVYNEQFF
TRBV29-1,TRBJ2-5,.,.,TGCAGCGTTGATATGGGCAGGCAAGAGACCCAGTACTTC,CSVDMGRQETQYF
TRBV11-2,TRBJ1-2,.,.,TGTGCCAGCAGCTCGGGACCGTACGGCTACACCTTC,CASSSGPYGYTF
TRBV5-5,TRBJ2-7,TRBD2,.,TGTGCCAGCAGCTTGGGACTAGCGGGATCCTACGAGCAGTACTTC,CASSLGLAGSYEQYF
TRBV4-2,TRBJ1-3,.,.,TGTGCCAGCAGCCCGGACACCTCTGGAAACACCATATATTTT,CASSPDTSGNTIYF
TRBV20-1,TRBJ2-2,TRBD1,.,TGCAGTGCTAGTTGGACAGGGGGCACCGGGGAGCTGTTTTTT,CSASWTGGTGELFF
TRBV2,TRBJ2-6,.,.,TGTGCCAGCAGTGAACCACAGGGTGCCGGGGCCAACGTCCTGACTTTC,CASSEPQGAGANVLTF
TRBV6-1,TRBJ2-7,.,.,TGTGCCAGCAGTGAAGTGGGCCGGTACGAGCAGTACTTC,CASSEVGRYEQYF
TRBV7-9,TRBJ2-7,.,.,TGTGCCAGCAGGCCCTCAGGGGCCGCGTCCTACGAGCAGTACTTC,CASRPSGAASYEQYF
TRBV6-5,TRBJ1-3,.,.,TGTGCCAGCAGCCAAGGGAGGGGTCGAAACACCATATATTTT,CASSQGRGRNTIYF
TRBV7-8,TRBJ1-3,.,.,TGTGCCAGCAGCTCCGGGACCTCCTCTGGAAACACCATATATTTT,CASSSGTSSGNTIYF
TRBV11-1,TRBJ2-7,TRBD1,.,TGTGCCAGCAGCCCGCGGGACAGGGGGCTCTACGAGCAGTACTTC,CASSPRDRGLYEQYF
TRBV11-2,TRBJ2-1,TRBD2,.,TGTGCCAGCAGCTTAGTGGGGGGGGGTCACAATGAGCAGTTCTTC,CASSLVGGGHNEQFF
TRBV4-3,TRBJ1-1,.,.,TGCGCCAGCAGCCAAACTACAGGGTTGCACACTGAAGCTTTCTTT,CASSQTTGLHTEAFF
TRBV7-2,TRBJ2-7,.,.,TGTGCCAGCAGCTTAGGCGCCCCCATGGGGGAGCAGTACTTC,CASSLGAPMGEQYF
TRBV6-2/TRBV6-3,TRBJ2-5,.,few,TGTGCCAGCAGCCACCGGGGGCGAGAGACCCAGTACTTC,CASSHRGRETQYF
TRBV7-2,TRBJ2-5,TRBD2,.,TGTGCCAGCAGCTTTACTAGCGGGTGGGGGGAGACCCAGTACTTC,CASSFTSGWGETQYF
TRBV4-1,TRBJ1-6,.,.,TGCGCCAGCAGCCAAGAGGCCAGGGCTGGTTCACCCCTCCACTTT,CASSQEARAGSPLHF
TRBV5-5,TRBJ2-3,TRBD2,.,TGTGCCAGCAGCCTCCTAGTTCAGCGGGAGGATACGCAGTATTTT,CASSLLVQREDTQYF
TRBV4-2,TRBJ2-7,TRBD2,.,TGTGCCAGCAGCCTCGACCTAGGGGAGGGCTACGAGCAGTACTTC,CASSLDLGEGYEQYF
TRBV5-6,TRBJ1-1,.,.,TGTGCCAGCAGCAAACATATTAACACTGAAGCTTTCTTT,CASSKHINTEAFF
TRBV5-5,TRBJ1-2,.,.,TGTGCCAGCAGCTTGGTGGCTGGGGGAAGCGGCTACACCTTC,CASSLVAGGSGYTF
TRBV7-4,TRBJ1-2,.,.,TGTGCCAGCAGCCCCGGAGGGGCCTGCCGTTTCTATGGCTACACCTTC,CASSPGGACRFYGYTF
TRBV7-2,TRBJ2-1,.,once,TGTGCCAGCAGCTCACGGTATGAGCAGTTCTTC,CASSSRYEQFF
TRBV6-2/TRBV6-3,TRBJ2-7,.,.,TGTGCCAGCATCCCCGACAGAGGTATCGACGAGCAGTACTTC,CASIPDRGIDEQYF
TRBV7-2,TRBJ1-6,.,.,TGTGCCAGCAGCTTAAGGACCAGCGGGTTTCCAGGTTCACCCCTCCACTTT,CASSLRTSGFPGSPLHF
TRBV4-3,TRBJ2-7,.,.,TGCGCCAGCAGCCAAGATTGGGGAATAGCGACCACCTACGAGCAGTACTTC,CASSQDWGIATTYEQYF
TRBV18,TRBJ1-1,.,.,TGTGCCAGCTCACCACCGAGAGGGACCTTCGGCACTGAAGCTTTCTTT,CASSPPRGTFGTEAFF
TRBV12-3/TRBV12-4,TRBJ2-1,TRBD2,.,TGTGCCAGCAGTAGCGGGAGGGCTTTGGAGCAGTTCTTC,CASSSGRALEQFF
TRBV6-5,TRBJ1-5,TRBD1,.,TGTGCCAGCAGGCCGGGACAGGGTATCCAGCCCCAGCATTTT,CASRPGQGIQPQHF
TRBV25-1,TRBJ2-1,TRBD2,.,TGTGCCAGCAGTGTGGGGCTAGCGGAGTACAATGAGCAGTTCTTC,CASSVGLAEYNEQFF
TRBV6-5,TRBJ2-7,.,.,TGTGCCAGCAGTTACTCTTCGGCAGGGGCCTACGAGCAGTACTTC,CASSYSSAGAYEQYF
TRBV5-1,TRBJ1-1,.,.,TGCGCCAGCGGTAAAACAGGGTCGGACACTGAAGCTTTCTTT,CASGKTGSDTEAFF
TRBV7-2,TRBJ2-7,TRBD2,.,TGTGCCAGCAGCCAAGGGGCGAGCGGGGGCCGACCCTACGAGCAGTACTTC,CASSQGASGGRPYEQYF
TRBV4-3,TRBJ2-2,TRBD1,.,TGCGCCAGCAGCCAAAACGAGGGGGCCAACGGGGAGCTGTTTTTT,CASSQNEGANGELFF